The rows below give T cell receptor beta chains drawn from one sample of a study of T cells in Graves' hyperthyroidism and ophthalmopathy. TCRdb re-analysed the multiplex PCR reads in MiXCR, keeping a single row per CDR3 protein. The data contain over 300,000 distinct CDR3 sequences, approximately 13% of them singletons. The sequencing input was blood. The receptors derive from a woman in her sixties with Graves' hyperthyroidism. CDR3s include the opening cysteine and the closing phenylalanine or tryptophan. The D gene is left open where the match is weak. A clone size is listed for some rows: how often the clone was seen (once, few, many), or a class if it is expanded.

>TRBJ2-7|TRBD2|many|TRBV20-1
TGCAGTGCTAGAGAGGGACTAGCGGGAGGGCGTCGCGAGCAGTACTTC
CSAREGLAGGRREQYF
>TRBJ1-2|-|-|TRBV28
TGTGCCAGCACGTTTTATGGTACTAACTATGGCTACACCTTC
CASTFYGTNYGYTF
>TRBJ2-5|-|many|TRBV27
TGTGCCAGCAGTTTATCACCCACCATGGAGACCCAGTACTTC
CASSLSPTMETQYF
>TRBJ1-1|TRBD1|-|TRBV4-1
TGCGCCAGCAGCCAACACGGGACAGTCACTGAAGCTTTCTTT
CASSQHGTVTEAFF
>TRBJ2-7|TRBD1|-|TRBV27
TGTGCCAGCAGTCGCGACAGGGGGGGGTTCTACGAGCAGTACTTC
CASSRDRGGFYEQYF
>TRBJ2-3|-|many|TRBV4-2
TGTGCCAGCAGCCAAGATCTGCGGATCACAGATACGCAGTATTTT
CASSQDLRITDTQYF
>TRBJ2-1|TRBD2|many|TRBV5-1
TGCGCCAGCAGCCTCGGCGGGACTAGGTGGAATGAGCAGTTCTTC
CASSLGGTRWNEQFF
>TRBJ2-5|-|few|TRBV20-1
TGCAGTGCTGAGCGTACTAGCCAAGAGACCCAGTACTTC
CSAERTSQETQYF
>TRBJ2-2|TRBD2|-|TRBV7-8
TGTGCCAGCAGCCCCAGGACTAGCGGGAGTGGGACCGGGGAGCTGTTTTTT
CASSPRTSGSGTGELFF
>TRBJ1-1|-|few|TRBV6-1
TGTGCCAGCAGTGAAGTTCCGGGGGCCATATTCACTGAAGCTTTCTTT
CASSEVPGAIFTEAFF
>TRBJ1-2|-|few|TRBV9
TGTGCCAGCAGCGCCACTGGGCAGCCTAACTATGGCTACACCTTC
CASSATGQPNYGYTF
>TRBJ2-5|-|-|TRBV29-1
TGCAGCGTCTCCACTAGGGGAGAGACCCAGTACTTC
CSVSTRGETQYF
>TRBJ1-1|-|-|TRBV11-2
TGTGCCAGCAGCACCACAAGGAACACTGAAGCTTTCTTT
CASSTTRNTEAFF
>TRBJ1-2|-|few|TRBV25-1
TGTGCCAGCAGTGGCCCACAGGGCTATGGCTACACCTTC
CASSGPQGYGYTF
>TRBJ2-1|-|many|TRBV7-9
TGTGCCAGCAGCTCCCAGGGGGGAGGGAATGAGCAGTTCTTC
CASSSQGGGNEQFF
>TRBJ1-4|-|-|TRBV5-1
TGCGCCAGCAGCTTGGTTGGCAGGACTAATGAAAAACTGTTTTTT
CASSLVGRTNEKLFF
>TRBJ2-3|-|many|TRBV2
TGTGCCAGCAGTGTAACCAGAAGCACAGATACGCAGTATTTT
CASSVTRSTDTQYF
>TRBJ2-2|-|many|TRBV5-5
TGTGCCAGCAGCTTGAGTTGGCACTTCACCGGGGAGCTGTTTTTT
CASSLSWHFTGELFF
>TRBJ2-7|TRBD2|-|TRBV5-5
TGTGCCAGCAGCAACCCGGGACTAGCGGGAGTCGAGGAGCAGTACTTC
CASSNPGLAGVEEQYF
>TRBJ2-2|TRBD2|many|TRBV28
TGTGCCAGCAAGGCTAGCGGGATAAACACCGGGGAGCTGTTTTTT
CASKASGINTGELFF
>TRBJ1-5|-|few|TRBV12-3/TRBV12-4
TGTGCCAGCGGACGGTTCGGCAATCAGCCCCAGCATTTT
CASGRFGNQPQHF
>TRBJ2-1|-|many|TRBV30
TGTGCCTGGAGTGTAGGACTCGCAGGCTACAATGAGCAGTTCTTC
CAWSVGLAGYNEQFF
>TRBJ2-7|TRBD2|many|TRBV6-2/TRBV6-3
TGTGCCAGCACCGAAACACTAGCGGGAGCCTACGAGCAGTACTTC
CASTETLAGAYEQYF
>TRBJ2-1|TRBD2|few|TRBV5-1
TGCGCCAGCAGCTTGGGACTAGCGGGAGGGCTCAATGAGCAGTTCTTC
CASSLGLAGGLNEQFF
>TRBJ1-5|-|-|TRBV12-5
TGTGCTAGTGGTTTGGCGTTCACTGGTAGCAATCAGCCCCAGCATTTT
CASGLAFTGSNQPQHF
>TRBJ1-1|-|many|TRBV28
TGTGCCAGCACTCCGTTCAGGGGACGGAACACTGAAGCTTTCTTT
CASTPFRGRNTEAFF
>TRBJ2-2|-|-|TRBV6-1
TGTGCCAGCATCCTAAGGGGACTTGCCGGGGAGCTGTTTTTT
CASILRGLAGELFF
>TRBJ2-1|TRBD1|many|TRBV7-6
TGTGCCAGCAGCTTAGTGGGACAGTACTACAATGAGCAGTTCTTC
CASSLVGQYYNEQFF
>TRBJ2-1|TRBD2|few|TRBV24-1
TGTGCCACCAGTGATTTGCGGACTAGCGGGAATGAGCAGTTCTTC
CATSDLRTSGNEQFF
>TRBJ2-7|-|many|TRBV7-8
TGTGCCAGCAGCTTTGTTAGGGGCGGGCAGTACTTC
CASSFVRGGQYF
>TRBJ2-7|TRBD1|-|TRBV5-1
TGCGCCAGCAGCCTCGGGACAGGAGGCTGCGAGCAGTACTTC
CASSLGTGGCEQYF
>TRBJ2-1|-|-|TRBV5-4
TGTGCCAGCAGCTTGGGAGCACACAATGAGCAGTTCTTC
CASSLGAHNEQFF
>TRBJ2-5|TRBD2|many|TRBV11-3
TGTGCCAGCAGCTTAGATCTGCTAGCGGGGGCCCAAGAGACCCAGTACTTC
CASSLDLLAGAQETQYF
>TRBJ2-3|TRBD2|few|TRBV6-5
TGTGCCAGCAGTTACTCCGGCCTAGCGGGCTACACAGTTACGCAGTATTTT
CASSYSGLAGYTVTQYF
>TRBJ2-1|TRBD2|few|TRBV19
TGTGCCAGTAGTCCCGGACTAGCGCTATCCTACAATGAGCAGTTCTTC
CASSPGLALSYNEQFF
>TRBJ2-7|-|-|TRBV5-4
TGTGCCAGCAGCCCGGGACCCGACGGGTACGAGCAGTACTTC
CASSPGPDGYEQYF
>TRBJ1-4|TRBD1|many|TRBV2
TGTGCCAGCAGACGACAGGGGTCTGATGAAAAACTGTTTTTT
CASRRQGSDEKLFF
>TRBJ2-3|TRBD1|once|TRBV10-2
TGCGCCGGCCAGGGACAGGGGACAGATACGCAGTATTTT
CAGQGQGTDTQYF
>TRBJ2-3|TRBD2|many|TRBV6-1
TGTGCCAGCAGGGGAACGGGGCTAGCGGGGTCCACAGATACGCAGTATTTT
CASRGTGLAGSTDTQYF
>TRBJ2-7|TRBD2|many|TRBV20-1
TGCAGTGCTAAGGGACTAGCGGGGGCCTACGAGCAGTACTTC
CSAKGLAGAYEQYF
>TRBJ2-7|-|many|TRBV28
TGTGCCAGCAGTCTGGGGCAGGCCACCTACGAGCAGTACTTC
CASSLGQATYEQYF